Sequencing of this T cell receptor (beta chain) was carried out in a study of CD8 T cells in ankylosing spondylitis. Study-level findings and limits: Ankylosing spondylitis blood appeared to carry a characteristic TCR beta motif of 7 or 8 highly homologous variants.

This clonotype was picked up many times. Its antigen is undetermined. Using its own MiXCR run on the 5' RACE reads, TCRdb lists one record per CDR3 protein. Here the sample spans 200,000 or so distinct CDR3 sequences, around a sixth being singletons. Germline CDR1 is ENHRY and CDR2 is SYGVKD. V was pared by 7 bases and J by 11 bases, with 5 bases of the junction left unmatched. The CDR3 runs to 12 residues. The specimen was blood, either unsorted or a sorted T cell fraction (not recorded which). J is TRBJ2-2 and V is TRBV10-3; 9 bases match TRBD1. The sequence was obtained from a male donor aged 10 to 30 with ankylosing spondylitis or in good health (not recorded which). The CDR3 is CAITTDRGELFF. CDR3 in DNA: TGTGCCATCACTACGGACAGGGGAGAGCTGTTTTTT.